Sequencing of this T cell receptor beta chain was carried out in a study of shared clonotypes between healthy human individuals. Findings of the study overall: It was only blood that was sampled, and tissue repertoires likely differ.

Data came from immunoSEQ multiplex PCR; TCRdb stores just in-frame clones and leaves some out. The top ten clones hold approximately 1.5% of a sample with 950,000 to 1,300,000 clones, around 75% of them seen once. CDR1 is SNHLY, CDR2 FYNNEI, per germline. CDR3 length: 11 residues. Trimming removed 3 bases at V and 9 bases at J, with 5 bases between. On this clone: No antigen is known for it.

This sequence joins TRBV2 and TRBJ1-4; the D is unclear. This receptor was identified in a man aged 18 to 30 in good health. The sequenced sample consisted of memory CD4+ T cells sorted from blood. Subset in this sample: CD45RA-negative fraction. This chain's CDR3 is CASSDRKKLFF. CDR3 DNA sequence: TGTGCCAGCAGTGACAGAAAAAAACTGTTTTTT.